Listed here are 13 T cell receptor beta chains from one sample, sequenced in a study of regulatory T cells in long-lasting Graves disease. With iRepertoire HTBI primers and Arm-PCR of CDR3 regions, TCR beta libraries were built. TCRdb ran MiXCR on the multiplex PCR reads and lists one entry per CDR3 protein. The data hold more than 400,000 distinct CDR3 sequences, with about 16% observed a single time. Time point meaning: newly diagnosed GD, antithyroid drugs for less than 3 months. The TCR library was prepared using RNA isolated from PBMCs. This same sample was also taken into another study, of T cells in Graves' hyperthyroidism and ophthalmopathy.

The specimen comprised peripheral blood mononuclear cells (PBMCs), sampled at new diagnosis, from a patient treated with antithyroid drugs. These receptors were collected from a man between 35 and 55 years old with Graves disease.

Many counts were recorded for this clonotype. The genes are TRBV7-9 and TRBJ2-7; 10 nucleotides match TRBD2. Trimming took 3 bases from V and 0 from J; bases not matched to a gene: 11. The CDR3 spans 18 residues. Germline V gene lookup returns CDR1 SEHNR and CDR2 FQNEAQ (reference sequence). CDR3 protein: CASSLASGRTVSSYEQYF. The DNA for the CDR3 is TGTGCCAGCAGCTTGGCTAGCGGGAGAACGGTCAGCTCCTACGAGCAGTACTTC.

This clonotype appeared a few times. The chain employs TRBV7-9 and TRBJ2-2; D ambiguous. Germline V gene sequence: CDR1 SEHNR, CDR2 FQNEAQ (reference sequence). The CDR3 extends over 14 amino acids. Trimming took off 5 bases at V and 5 bases at J, with 12 bases between the two ends. DNA of the CDR3: TGTGCCAGCAGCGAGTCGGCCACAACCGGGGAGCTGTTTTTT. Residues: CASSESATTGELFF.

This rearrangement joins TRBV14 to TRBJ2-7, with D perhaps given as TRBD1 or TRBD2 (5 bases each). Germline CDR1 SGHDN, CDR2 FVKESK. V was trimmed by 6 bases and J by 5 bases, leaving 17 bases between them. CDR3 length equals 14 residues. The CDR3 nucleotides read TGTGCCAGCAGACGCGGAGCAGGGAGCAACGAGCAGTACTTC. It is translated as CASRRGAGSNEQYF.

This clonotype was seen repeatedly, ten times or more. V gene TRBV12-3 or TRBV12-4 combines with J gene TRBJ1-5; maybe TRBD1 (6 bases). V was shortened by 6 bases and J by 1 base, with 7 bases between the two germline ends. The CDR3 length is 13 residues. CDR3: CASRGGSNQPQHF. DNA for the CDR3: TGTGCCAGCAGAGGGGGAAGCAATCAGCCCCAGCATTTT.

This clonotype has more than one count but fewer than ten. The gene calls are TRBV29-1 and TRBJ1-2; 8 nucleotides align to TRBD1. The CDR3 runs 13 residues. Germline V gene sequence: CDR1 SQVTM, CDR2 ANQGSEA. J was trimmed by 7 bases and V by 7 bases; bases with no gene match: 11. The CDR3 DNA is TGCAGCGCCTCGGACAGGGAGTGGGGTGGCTACACCTTC. This sequence encodes CSASDREWGGYTF.

A few counts support this clonotype. The J gene is TRBJ2-4, the V gene TRBV12-3 or TRBV12-4, with D uncertain. The CDR3 sequence is 11 residues long. Trimming took 3 bases from V and 4 from J, leaving 1 base between them. CDR3 DNA: TGTGCCAGCAGTTTGAAAAACATTCAGTACTTC. Its protein is CASSLKNIQYF.

This clonotype was counted at least ten times. This chain connects TRBV11-3 to TRBJ2-3; 9 nucleotides line up with TRBD2. V gave up 5 bases and J gave up 4 bases; unmatched junction bases: 7. Germline CDR1 SGHNT, CDR2 YENEEA. The CDR3 is 15 residues long. CDR3 amino acids: CASSPNSGRSDTQYF. The CDR3 nucleotides are TGTGCCAGCAGCCCAAACAGCGGGAGGTCAGATACGCAGTATTTT.

CDR3 loop: CASNQGGPGLDTDTQYF. DNA of the CDR3: TGTGCCAGCAACCAGGGAGGGCCGGGACTAGACACAGATACGCAGTATTTT. This chain joins TRBV28 and TRBJ2-3, with 8 bases fitting TRBD2. J gave up 2 bases and V 7 bases, and 14 bases lay outside the gene matches. Per the germline V gene, CDR1 is MDHEN and CDR2 is SYDVKM. The CDR3 is 17 residues long. Supplemented by reference TRBV28 and TRBJ2-3, the full variable domain reads DVKVTQSSRYLVKRTGEKVFLECVQDMDHENMFWYRQDPGLGLRLIYFSYDVKMKEKGDIPEGYSVSREKKERFSLILESASTNQTSMYLCASNQGGPGLDTDTQYFGPGTRLTVL.

The rearrangement links TRBV9 to TRBJ1-1; D is uncertain. CDR3 length: 14 amino acids. V shed 3 bases and J shed 6 bases, with 15 bases lying between them. Germline loops: CDR1 SGDLS, CDR2 YYNGEE. The CDR3 sequence: CASSAILGFSEAFF. The DNA for the CDR3 is TGTGCCAGCAGCGCGATTTTGGGCTTTTCTGAAGCTTTCTTT.

There are many counts of this clonotype. The rearrangement links TRBV5-1 to TRBJ2-7; D is perhaps TRBD2 (7 bases). Germline V gene data show CDR1 as SGHRS and CDR2 as YFSETQ. Trimming removed 1 base from V and 3 bases from J, with 14 bases in between. The CDR3 sequence is 15 residues long. CDR3 protein: CASSLSPGEGYEQYF. CDR3 nucleotides: TGCGCCAGCAGCTTGTCGCCAGGGGAGGGCTACGAGCAGTACTTC.

The chain combines TRBV30 with TRBJ1-1; D possibly corresponds to TRBD1 (5 bases). CDR1 and CDR2 from the germline V gene are GTSNPN and SVGIG (reference sequence). V lost 4 bases and J 4 bases, leaving 25 bases between the germline ends. The CDR3 has 17 residues. CDR3 coding DNA: TGTGCCTGGATCGGCCCATCGCGGAGAGGGGTGAGCACTGAAGCTTTCTTT. Encoded protein: CAWIGPSRRGVSTEAFF.

This clonotype was seen repeatedly, ten times or more. This CDR3 is CASSWTVTGELFF. The CDR3 DNA follows: TGCGCCAGCAGCTGGACAGTCACCGGGGAGCTGTTTTTT. J is TRBJ2-2 and V is TRBV5-1, with D possibly TRBD1 on 6 matching bases. The CDR3 consists of 13 residues. With 3 bases removed from V and 4 bases from J, the gap between germline ends came to 7 bases. The germline V gene encodes CDR1 SGHRS and CDR2 YFSETQ. Full variable domain (outside the CDR3, taken from reference TRBV5-1 and TRBJ2-2): KAGVTQTPRYLIKTRGQQVTLSCSPISGHRSVSWYQQTPGQGLQFLFEYFSETQRNKGNFPGRFSGRQFSNSRSEMNVSTLELGDSALYLCASSWTVTGELFFGEGSRLTVL.

This clonotype occurred a few times. The rearrangement links TRBV24-1 to TRBJ1-1; D unresolved. This CDR3 spans 13 amino acids. Trimming pared 9 bases from V and 7 bases from J, leaving 17 bases between. CDR1 and CDR2 (germline): KGHDR, SFDVKD. Here the CDR3 reads CATSSPGGNEAFF. The CDR3 DNA is TGTGCCACCTCCTCTCCGGGCGGTAATGAAGCTTTCTTT.